Listed here are 9 T cell receptor beta chains from one sample, sequenced in a study of blood T cell repertoires in COVID-19. Repertoires were generated with immunoSEQ multiplex PCR, while TCRdb's copy carries only in-frame clones and drops some. The sample gives fewer than 65,000 clones, roughly 74% of which show up once; about 25% is in the top ten. The sample taken for sequencing was peripheral blood. These TCRs come from a human donor in a cohort sampled during active COVID-19.

This chain joins TRBV28 and TRBJ2-7; no definite D call. The CDR3 loop spans 14 amino acids. The ends were cut back, 3 bases at V and 1 base at J, with 10 bases in the middle. From germline, CDR1 is MDHEN and CDR2 SYDVKM. The CDR3 coding sequence is TGTGCCAGCAGTTTGTTCGGCGGATCCTACGAGCAGTACTTC. It specifies CASSLFGGSYEQYF.

This clone occurred once. The rearrangement links TRBV19 to TRBJ1-2, with D perhaps TRBD1 (6 bases). With 5 bases removed from V and 5 bases from J, the gap between germline ends came to 18 bases. Germline-derived CDR1 and CDR2 are LNHDA and SQIVND (reference sequence). This CDR3 spans 15 amino acids. CDR3 residues: CASSRSQGNQYGYTF. For the CDR3, the DNA is TGTGCCAGTAGTCGGTCGCAGGGGAACCAATATGGCTACACCTTC.

This chain connects TRBV6-5 to TRBJ1-1; 7 nucleotides agree with TRBD1. This CDR3 contains 14 residues. V lost 6 bases, J lost 4 bases, and 8 bases stayed unmatched. The germline gives CDR1 MNHEY, CDR2 SVGAGI. The CDR3 is CASSYRGMGTEAFF. For the CDR3, the DNA is TGTGCCAGCAGCTACAGGGGTATGGGCACTGAAGCTTTCTTT.

The J gene is TRBJ2-6, the V gene TRBV18; 7 bases align to TRBD1. The CDR3 loop spans 15 amino acids. Germline V lookup: CDR1 KGHSH, CDR2 LQKENI. Trimming took 3 bases from V and 4 from J; bases not matched to a gene: 3. CDR3 nucleotides: TGTGCCAGCTCACCCGACAGGGCCGGGGCCAACGTCCTGACTTTC. It encodes CASSPDRAGANVLTF.

This chain uses TRBV4-1 with TRBJ1-5, with 9 nucleotides matching TRBD1. The CDR3 is 17 residues long. Germline CDR1 is MGHRA and CDR2 is YSYEKL. The ends lost 4 bases at V and 4 bases at J; junction bases unmatched: 11. The CDR3 DNA is TGCGCCAGCAGCCGCCTTTGGGACAGGGCCGAGAATCAGCCCCAGCATTTT. Protein product: CASSRLWDRAENQPQHF.

The chain employs TRBV5-8 and TRBJ2-1; 11 positions agree with TRBD2. The V gene's germline CDR1 is SGHTS and CDR2 YDEGEE. This CDR3 has 17 residues. The junction had 6 bases not matched to a gene; V was cut back by 4 bases and J by 0 bases. The CDR3 DNA reads TGTGCCAGCAGCCTGGGACTAGCGGTTTTCTCCTACAATGAGCAGTTCTTC. Protein: CASSLGLAVFSYNEQFF.

The gene calls are TRBV7-9 and TRBJ1-6; 7 bases align to TRBD1. The V and J ends lost 5 bases and 7 bases, in that order; junction bases with no gene match: 8. Germline-derived CDR1 and CDR2 are SEHNR and FQNEAQ (reference sequence). The CDR3 is made up of 15 amino acids. The CDR3 sequence is CASSSRDRSNSPLHF. CDR3 DNA sequence: TGTGCCAGCAGCAGTCGGGACAGATCCAATTCACCCCTCCACTTT.

This clone was found once. This chain uses TRBV2 with TRBJ2-7; weak D call: TRBD2 (5 bases). The germline V and J ends were trimmed by 8 bases and 10 bases, with 30 bases remaining between them. The CDR3 is made up of 16 amino acids. CDR1 is SNHLY and CDR2 is FYNNEI in the germline V gene. For the CDR3, the DNA is TGTGCCAGCCGTTACCAAAGCTCAAGTAGCCCGAGCGGTCAGTACTTC. Protein: CASRYQSSSSPSGQYF. The entire variable domain, with the rest obtained from reference TRBV2 and TRBJ2-7, is as follows: EPEVTQTPSHQVTQMGQEVILRCVPISNHLYFYWYRQILGQKVEFLVSFYNNEISEKSEIFDDQFSVERPDGSNFTLKIRSTKLEDSAMYFCASRYQSSSSPSGQYFGPGTRLTVT.

The chain links TRBV5-1 to TRBJ2-7; D possibly corresponds to TRBD2 (5 bases). Germline V lookup: CDR1 SGHRS, CDR2 YFSETQ. Deletions cut 0 bases from V and 5 bases from J, with 12 bases between. There are 14 residues in the CDR3. Written as DNA, the CDR3 is TGCGCCAGCAGCTTGGACGGGCCGGGGAACGAGCAGTACTTC. It encodes CASSLDGPGNEQYF. Variable domain in full (rest from reference TRBV5-1 and TRBJ2-7): KAGVTQTPRYLIKTRGQQVTLSCSPISGHRSVSWYQQTPGQGLQFLFEYFSETQRNKGNFPGRFSGRQFSNSRSEMNVSTLELGDSALYLCASSLDGPGNEQYFGPGTRLTVT.